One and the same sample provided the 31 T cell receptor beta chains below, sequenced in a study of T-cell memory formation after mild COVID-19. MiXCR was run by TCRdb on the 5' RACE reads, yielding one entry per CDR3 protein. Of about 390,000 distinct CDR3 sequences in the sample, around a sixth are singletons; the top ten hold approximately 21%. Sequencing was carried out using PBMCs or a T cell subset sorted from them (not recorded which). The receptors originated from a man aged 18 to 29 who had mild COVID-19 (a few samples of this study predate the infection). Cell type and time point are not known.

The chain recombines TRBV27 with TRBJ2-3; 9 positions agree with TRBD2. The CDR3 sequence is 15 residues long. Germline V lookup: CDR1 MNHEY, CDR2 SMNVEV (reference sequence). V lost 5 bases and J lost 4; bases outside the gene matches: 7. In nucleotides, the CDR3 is TGTGCCAGCAGTCCCCGCGGGGGGGCCTCAGATACGCAGTATTTT. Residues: CASSPRGGASDTQYF.

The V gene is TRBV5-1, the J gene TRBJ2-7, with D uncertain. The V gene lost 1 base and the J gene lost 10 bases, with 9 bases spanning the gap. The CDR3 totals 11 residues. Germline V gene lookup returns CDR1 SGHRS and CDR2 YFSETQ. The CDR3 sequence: CASSLMTIQYF. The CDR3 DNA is TGCGCCAGCAGCTTGATGACGATCCAGTACTTC.

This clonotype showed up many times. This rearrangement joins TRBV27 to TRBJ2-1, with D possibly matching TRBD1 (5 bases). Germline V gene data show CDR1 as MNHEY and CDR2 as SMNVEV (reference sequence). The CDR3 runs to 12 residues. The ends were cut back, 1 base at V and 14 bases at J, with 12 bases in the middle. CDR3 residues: CASSLLGQGEFF. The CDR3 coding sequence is TGTGCCAGCAGTTTATTGGGGCAGGGTGAGTTCTTC.

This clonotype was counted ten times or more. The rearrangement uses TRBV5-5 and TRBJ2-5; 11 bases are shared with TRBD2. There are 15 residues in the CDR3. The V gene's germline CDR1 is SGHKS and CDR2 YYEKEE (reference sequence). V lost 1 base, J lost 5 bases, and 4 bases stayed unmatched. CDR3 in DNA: TGTGCCAGCAGCTTGAATAGCGGGGGGGCCGAGACCCAGTACTTC. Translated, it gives CASSLNSGGAETQYF.

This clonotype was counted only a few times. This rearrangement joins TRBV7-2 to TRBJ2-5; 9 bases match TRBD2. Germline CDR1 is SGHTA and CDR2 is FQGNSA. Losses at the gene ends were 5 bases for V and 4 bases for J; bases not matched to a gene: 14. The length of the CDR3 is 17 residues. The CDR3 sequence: CASSHGGLYSGGETQYF. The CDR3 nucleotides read TGTGCCAGCAGCCATGGGGGCCTGTATAGCGGGGGAGAGACCCAGTACTTC.

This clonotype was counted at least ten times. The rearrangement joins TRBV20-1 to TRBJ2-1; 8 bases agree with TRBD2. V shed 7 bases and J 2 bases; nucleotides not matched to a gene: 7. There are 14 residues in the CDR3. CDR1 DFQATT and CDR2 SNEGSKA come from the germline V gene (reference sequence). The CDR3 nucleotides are TGCAGTGTCCTCTACGGGGGGGCCTACAATGAGCAGTTCTTC. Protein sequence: CSVLYGGAYNEQFF.

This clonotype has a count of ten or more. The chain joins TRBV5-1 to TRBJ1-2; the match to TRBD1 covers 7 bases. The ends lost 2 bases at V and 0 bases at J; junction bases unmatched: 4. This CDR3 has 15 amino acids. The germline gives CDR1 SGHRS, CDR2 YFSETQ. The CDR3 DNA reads TGCGCCAGCAGCTTACGGGGGACAGCTAACTATGGCTACACCTTC. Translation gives CASSLRGTANYGYTF.

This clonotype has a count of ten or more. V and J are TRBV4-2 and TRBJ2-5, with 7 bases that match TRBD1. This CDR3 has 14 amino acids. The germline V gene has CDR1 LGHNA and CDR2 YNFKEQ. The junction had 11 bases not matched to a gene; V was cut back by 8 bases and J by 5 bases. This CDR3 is CASAQGQRGETQYF. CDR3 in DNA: TGTGCCAGCGCCCAGGGACAGAGGGGGGAGACCCAGTACTTC.

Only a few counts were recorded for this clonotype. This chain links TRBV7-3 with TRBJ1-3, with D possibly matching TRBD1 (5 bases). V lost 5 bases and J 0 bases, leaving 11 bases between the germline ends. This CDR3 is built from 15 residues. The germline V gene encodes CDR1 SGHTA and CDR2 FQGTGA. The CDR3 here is CASSEGPSSGNTIYF. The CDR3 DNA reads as TGTGCCAGCAGCGAGGGGCCATCCTCTGGAAACACCATATATTTT.

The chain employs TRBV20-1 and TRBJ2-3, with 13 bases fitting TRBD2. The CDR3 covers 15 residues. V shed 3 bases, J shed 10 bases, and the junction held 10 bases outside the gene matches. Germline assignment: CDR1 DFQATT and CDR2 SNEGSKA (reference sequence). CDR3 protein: CSARHWTSGGPAQYF. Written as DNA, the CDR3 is TGCAGTGCTAGGCATTGGACTAGCGGGGGCCCTGCGCAGTATTTT.

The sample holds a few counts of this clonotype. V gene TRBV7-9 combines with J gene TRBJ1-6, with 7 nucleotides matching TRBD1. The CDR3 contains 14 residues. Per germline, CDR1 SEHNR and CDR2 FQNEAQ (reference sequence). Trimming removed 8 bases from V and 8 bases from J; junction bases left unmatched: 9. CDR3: CASGFDREYSPLHF. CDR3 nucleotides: TGTGCCAGCGGATTCGACAGGGAATATTCACCCCTCCACTTT.

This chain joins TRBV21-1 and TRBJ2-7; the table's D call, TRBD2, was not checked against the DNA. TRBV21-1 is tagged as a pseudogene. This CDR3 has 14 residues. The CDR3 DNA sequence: TGTGCCAGCAGCAAGGTAGGGCCCTCGAACGAGCAGTACGTC. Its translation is CASSKVGPSNEQYV.

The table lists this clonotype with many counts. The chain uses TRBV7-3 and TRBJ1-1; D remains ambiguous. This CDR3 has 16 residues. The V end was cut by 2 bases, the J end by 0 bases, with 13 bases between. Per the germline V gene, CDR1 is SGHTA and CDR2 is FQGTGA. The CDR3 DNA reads TGTGCCAGCAGCTTAGCCCCCGGAGATTTGAACACTGAAGCTTTCTTT. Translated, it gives CASSLAPGDLNTEAFF.

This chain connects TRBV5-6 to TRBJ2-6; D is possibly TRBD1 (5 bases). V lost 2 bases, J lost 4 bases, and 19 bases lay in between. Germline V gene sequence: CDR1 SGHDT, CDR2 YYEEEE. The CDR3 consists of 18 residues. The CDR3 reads CASSFAAGYLRGANVLTF. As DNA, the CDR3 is TGTGCCAGCAGCTTTGCGGCAGGGTACCTGCGGGGGGCCAACGTCCTGACTTTC. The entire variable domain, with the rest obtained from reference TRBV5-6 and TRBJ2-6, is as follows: DAGVTQSPTHLIKTRGQQVTLRCSPKSGHDTVSWYQQALGQGPQFIFQYYEEEERQRGNFPDRFSGHQFPNYSSELNVNALLLGDSALYLCASSFAAGYLRGANVLTFGAGSRLTVL.

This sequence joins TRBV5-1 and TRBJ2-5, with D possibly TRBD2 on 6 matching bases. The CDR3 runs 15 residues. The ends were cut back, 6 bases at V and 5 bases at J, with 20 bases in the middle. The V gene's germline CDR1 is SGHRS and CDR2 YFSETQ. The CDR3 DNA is TGCGCCAGCACCAGAGGCGCTAGCGTGAAGGAGACCCAGTACTTC. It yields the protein CASTRGASVKETQYF.

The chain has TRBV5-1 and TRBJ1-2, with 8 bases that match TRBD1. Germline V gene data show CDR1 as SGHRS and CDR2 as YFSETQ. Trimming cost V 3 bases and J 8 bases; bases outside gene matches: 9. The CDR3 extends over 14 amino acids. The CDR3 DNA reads TGCGCCAGCAGCTCGATGACAGGGGCCTTCGGCTACACCTTC. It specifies CASSSMTGAFGYTF.

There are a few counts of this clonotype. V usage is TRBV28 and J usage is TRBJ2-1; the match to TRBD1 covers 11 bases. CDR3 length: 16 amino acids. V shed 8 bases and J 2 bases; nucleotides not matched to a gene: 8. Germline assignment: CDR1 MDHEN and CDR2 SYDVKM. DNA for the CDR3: TGTGCCAGCGAGGACAGGGGGCGCGGAACCTACAATGAGCAGTTCTTC. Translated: CASEDRGRGTYNEQFF.

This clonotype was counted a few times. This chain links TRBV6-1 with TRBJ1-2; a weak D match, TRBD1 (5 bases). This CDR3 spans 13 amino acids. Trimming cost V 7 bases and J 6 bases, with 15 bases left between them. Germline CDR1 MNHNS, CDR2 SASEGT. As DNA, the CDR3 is TGTGCCAGCACCTACACCCAGGGAGATGGCTACACCTTC. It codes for CASTYTQGDGYTF.

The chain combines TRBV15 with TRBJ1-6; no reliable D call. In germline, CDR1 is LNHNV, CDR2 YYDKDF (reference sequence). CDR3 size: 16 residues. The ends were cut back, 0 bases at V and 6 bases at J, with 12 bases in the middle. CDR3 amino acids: CATSRDSLALNSPLHF. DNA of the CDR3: TGTGCCACCAGCAGAGATTCATTGGCCCTTAATTCACCCCTCCACTTT.

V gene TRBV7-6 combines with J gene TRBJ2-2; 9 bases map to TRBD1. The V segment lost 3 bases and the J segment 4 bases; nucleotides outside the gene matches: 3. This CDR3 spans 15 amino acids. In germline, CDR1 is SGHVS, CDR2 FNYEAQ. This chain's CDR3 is CASSFLDRGTGELFF. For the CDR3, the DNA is TGTGCCAGCAGCTTTTTGGACAGGGGCACCGGGGAGCTGTTTTTT.

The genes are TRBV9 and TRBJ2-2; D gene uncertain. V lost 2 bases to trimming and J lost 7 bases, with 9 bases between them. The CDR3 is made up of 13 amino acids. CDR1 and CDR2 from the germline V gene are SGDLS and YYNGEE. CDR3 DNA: TGTGCCAGCAGCGTGGGGTCTATCGGGGAGCTGTTTTTT. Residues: CASSVGSIGELFF.

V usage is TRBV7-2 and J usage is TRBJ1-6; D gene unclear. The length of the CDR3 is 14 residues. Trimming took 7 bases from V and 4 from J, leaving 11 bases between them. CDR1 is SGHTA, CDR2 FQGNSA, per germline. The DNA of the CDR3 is TGTGCCAGCACCTCGCGGGGTTATAATTCACCCCTCCACTTT. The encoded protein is CASTSRGYNSPLHF.

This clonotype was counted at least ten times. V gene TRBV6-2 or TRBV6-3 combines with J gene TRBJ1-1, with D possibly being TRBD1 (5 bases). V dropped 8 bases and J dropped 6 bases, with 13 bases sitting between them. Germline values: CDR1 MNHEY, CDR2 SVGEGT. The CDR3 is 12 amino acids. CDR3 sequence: CASQGAVAEAFF. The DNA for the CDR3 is TGTGCCAGCCAGGGTGCGGTCGCTGAAGCTTTCTTT.

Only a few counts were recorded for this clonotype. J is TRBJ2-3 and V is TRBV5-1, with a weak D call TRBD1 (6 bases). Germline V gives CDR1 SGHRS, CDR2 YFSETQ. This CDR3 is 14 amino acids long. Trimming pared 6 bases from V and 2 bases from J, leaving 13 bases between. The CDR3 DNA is TGCGCCAGCACCCCAGGGGCCCTCACAGATACGCAGTATTTT. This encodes CASTPGALTDTQYF.

The CDR3 is CSAWDRNTGELFF. The CDR3 DNA reads TGCAGTGCTTGGGACAGAAACACCGGGGAGCTGTTTTTT. V is TRBV20-1 and J is TRBJ2-2, with TRBD1 matching over 7 bases. V was pared by 5 bases and J by 2 bases, with 2 bases of the junction left unmatched. The CDR3 is 13 residues long. The germline gives CDR1 DFQATT, CDR2 SNEGSKA (reference sequence).

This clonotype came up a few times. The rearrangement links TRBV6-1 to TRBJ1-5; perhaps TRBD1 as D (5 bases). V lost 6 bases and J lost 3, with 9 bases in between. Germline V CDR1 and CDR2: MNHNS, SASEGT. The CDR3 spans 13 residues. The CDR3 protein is CASRQDNNQPQHF. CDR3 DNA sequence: TGTGCCAGCAGACAGGACAACAATCAGCCCCAGCATTTT.

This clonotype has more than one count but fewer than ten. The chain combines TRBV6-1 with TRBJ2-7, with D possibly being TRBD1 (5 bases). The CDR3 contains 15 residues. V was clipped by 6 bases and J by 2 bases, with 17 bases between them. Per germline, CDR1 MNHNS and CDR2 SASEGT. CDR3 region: CASSLAGHLTYEQYF. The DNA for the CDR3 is TGTGCCAGCAGCCTGGCCGGACACTTGACCTACGAGCAGTACTTC.

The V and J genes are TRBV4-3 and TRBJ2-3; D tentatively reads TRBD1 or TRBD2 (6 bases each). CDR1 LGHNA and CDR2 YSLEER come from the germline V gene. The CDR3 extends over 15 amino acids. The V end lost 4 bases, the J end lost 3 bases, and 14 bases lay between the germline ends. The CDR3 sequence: CASSPMEGVTDTQYF. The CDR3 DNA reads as TGCGCCAGCAGCCCTATGGAGGGGGTGACAGATACGCAGTATTTT.

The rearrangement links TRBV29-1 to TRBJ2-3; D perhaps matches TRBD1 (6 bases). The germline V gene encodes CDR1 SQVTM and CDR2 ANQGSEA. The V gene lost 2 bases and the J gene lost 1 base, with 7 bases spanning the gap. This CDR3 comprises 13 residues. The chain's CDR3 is CSVEQGRTDTQYF. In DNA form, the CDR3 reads TGCAGCGTTGAACAGGGGCGCACAGATACGCAGTATTTT.

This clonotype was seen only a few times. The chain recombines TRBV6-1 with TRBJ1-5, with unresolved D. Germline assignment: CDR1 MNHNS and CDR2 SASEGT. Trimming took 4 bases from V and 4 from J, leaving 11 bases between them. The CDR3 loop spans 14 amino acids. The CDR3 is CASSAGRTNQPQHF. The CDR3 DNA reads TGTGCCAGCAGTGCGGGCAGAACAAATCAGCCCCAGCATTTT.

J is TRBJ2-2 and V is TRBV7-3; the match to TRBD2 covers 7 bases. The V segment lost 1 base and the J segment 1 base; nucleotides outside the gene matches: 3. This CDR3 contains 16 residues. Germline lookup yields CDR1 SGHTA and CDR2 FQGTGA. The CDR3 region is CASSLRPSGNTGELFF. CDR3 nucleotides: TGTGCCAGCAGCTTAAGGCCTAGCGGGAACACCGGGGAGCTGTTTTTT.